The source of this T cell receptor beta chain is a study of blood T cell repertoires in COVID-19. About the study: COVID-19 samples collected from the United States, Italy and Spain covered acute and convalescent phases. Sample material is recorded as cDNA or gDNA derived from T cells, B-cell-depleted T cells, or PBMCs.

With V trimmed by 0 bases and J by 9 bases, 12 bases remained unmatched. Germline V lookup: CDR1 LGHNT, CDR2 FRNRAP. The CDR3 loop spans 18 amino acids. How the authors handled the data: From reference gene primer amplification, estimates of nucleated cell counts were derived. The assay was immunoSEQ multiplex PCR, and TCRdb's table has in-frame clones only and misses some. V, J and clone size are those of that table, while D and trimming were read from the DNA. The sample holds around 190,000 clones, about nine tenths seen once. Clinical history reported by participants formed the basis on which cohorts were assigned.

Material: PBMCs or T cells enriched from blood (not recorded which). The chain employs TRBV12-5 and TRBJ2-1; TRBD2 matches at 12 bases. The sequence came from a man aged 18 to 30 with acute COVID-19. CDR3 sequence reads: CASGLVVTSGRGEGEQFF. In nucleotides, the CDR3 is TGTGCTAGTGGTTTGGTCGTGACTAGCGGGAGAGGGGAAGGTGAGCAGTTCTTC.